This T cell receptor (beta chain) was recorded in a study of T cells in tuberculosis. The germline V gene encodes CDR1 SGHRS and CDR2 YFSETQ. The V and J ends lost 0 bases and 7 bases, in that order; junction bases with no gene match: 7. The CDR3 totals 17 residues. Using immunoSEQ multiplex PCR, the repertoire was profiled, and TCRdb retains in-frame clones only, with some absent. The profile covers 30,000 or so clones, with about 91% appearing a single time and about 7.7% taken by the ten largest. Stated time point: new active TB diagnosis, blood taken before or within 7 days of starting treatment.

This receptor was taken from an adult with tuberculosis. Some clones in this sample may be carry-over from other donors' samples. The starting material was PBMCs, obtained at tuberculosis diagnosis. V usage is TRBV5-1 and J usage is TRBJ1-6; 10 nucleotides line up with TRBD1. CDR3 DNA: TGCGCCAGCAGCTTGGCCAAAGGGGGACAGGGGAATTCACCCCTCCACTTT. It is translated as CASSLAKGGQGNSPLHF. Supplemented by reference TRBV5-1 and TRBJ1-6, the full variable domain reads KAGVTQTPRYLIKTRGQQVTLSCSPISGHRSVSWYQQTPGQGLQFLFEYFSETQRNKGNFPGRFSGRQFSNSRSEMNVSTLELGDSALYLCASSLAKGGQGNSPLHFGNGTRLTVT.